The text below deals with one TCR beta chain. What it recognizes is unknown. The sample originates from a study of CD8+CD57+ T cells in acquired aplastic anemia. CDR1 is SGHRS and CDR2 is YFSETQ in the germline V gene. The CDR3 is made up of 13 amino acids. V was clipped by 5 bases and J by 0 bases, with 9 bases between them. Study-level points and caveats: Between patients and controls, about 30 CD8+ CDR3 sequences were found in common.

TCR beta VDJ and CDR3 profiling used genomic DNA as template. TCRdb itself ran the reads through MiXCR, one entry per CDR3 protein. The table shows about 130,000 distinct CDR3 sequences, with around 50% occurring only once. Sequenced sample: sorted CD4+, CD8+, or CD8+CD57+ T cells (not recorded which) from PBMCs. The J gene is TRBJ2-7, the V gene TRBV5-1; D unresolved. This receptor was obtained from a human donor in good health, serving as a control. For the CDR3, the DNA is TGCGCCAGCAGGAGCTTTAGCTCCTACGAGCAGTACTTC. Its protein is CASRSFSSYEQYF.